Included here is one T cell receptor beta chain sequence, with context. Its antigen is unknown. These data originate in a study of identical twins. Overall study results and limits: Zero-insertion analyses might be partly confounded by invariant T cells like MAIT and iNKT.

Germline V gene data show CDR1 as MNHNS and CDR2 as SASEGT. V lost 6 bases, J lost 4 bases, and 9 bases stayed unmatched. CDR3 length equals 16 residues. A universal primer site was created by template switching, with the cDNA bearing unique molecular identifiers. Each CDR3 protein gets one entry after TCRdb re-called the 5' RACE reads with MiXCR. There are under 250,000 distinct CDR3 sequences in the sample; 7.5% occur only once, and 5.4% lies in the top ten. Separately, the same data were catalogued under a study of yellow fever vaccine responses in identical twins.

This TCR came from a woman aged 18-30 years in good health. The specimen was CD8+ T cells sorted from blood. The rearrangement joins TRBV6-1 to TRBJ2-1; 10 positions match TRBD2. The chain's CDR3 is CASSHEGLALYNEQFF. DNA of the CDR3: TGTGCCAGCAGCCATGAGGGACTAGCGCTATACAATGAGCAGTTCTTC.